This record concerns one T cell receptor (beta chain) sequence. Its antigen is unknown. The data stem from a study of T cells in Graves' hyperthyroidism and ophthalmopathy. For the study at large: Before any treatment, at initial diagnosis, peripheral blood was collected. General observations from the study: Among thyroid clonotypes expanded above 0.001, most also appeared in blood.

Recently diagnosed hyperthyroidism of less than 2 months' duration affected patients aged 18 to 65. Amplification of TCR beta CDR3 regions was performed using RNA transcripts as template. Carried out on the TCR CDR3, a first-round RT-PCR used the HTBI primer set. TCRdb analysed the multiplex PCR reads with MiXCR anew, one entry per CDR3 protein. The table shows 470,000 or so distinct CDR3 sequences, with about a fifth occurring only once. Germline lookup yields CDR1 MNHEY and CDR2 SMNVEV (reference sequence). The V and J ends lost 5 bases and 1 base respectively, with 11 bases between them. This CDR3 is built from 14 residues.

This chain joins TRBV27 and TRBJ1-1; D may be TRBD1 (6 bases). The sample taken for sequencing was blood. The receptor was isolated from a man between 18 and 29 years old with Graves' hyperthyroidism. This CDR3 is CASSAGQRNTEAFF. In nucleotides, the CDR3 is TGTGCCAGCAGTGCCGGACAGAGGAACACTGAAGCTTTCTTT.